The 24 T cell receptor beta chains given below trace back to one sample, sequenced in a study of CD8 T cells in ankylosing spondylitis. Study observations and caveats: Characteristic, it appeared, of ankylosing spondylitis blood was a TCR beta motif of several highly homologous variants.

Antigen specificity for these receptors is unknown. A single record per CDR3 protein comes from TCRdb applying MiXCR to the 5' RACE reads. This table holds approximately 300,000 distinct CDR3 sequences, approximately 8.2% found once. Sequencing input: blood, either unsorted or a sorted T cell fraction (not recorded which). The receptors derive from a male donor with ankylosing spondylitis.

This clonotype was detected many times. V gene TRBV29-1 combines with J gene TRBJ1-1; D may be TRBD1 (5 bases). Trimming took 8 bases from V and 1 from J, leaving 17 bases between them. The CDR3 has 14 residues. CDR1 is SQVTM and CDR2 is ANQGSEA in the germline V gene. This CDR3 is CSTATGSANTEAFF. The DNA for the CDR3 is TGCAGCACGGCCACAGGCTCCGCGAACACTGAAGCTTTCTTT. Supplemented by reference TRBV29-1 and TRBJ1-1, the full variable domain reads SAVISQKPSRDICQRGTSLTIQCQVDSQVTMMFWYRQQPGQSLTLIATANQGSEATYESGFVIDKFPISRPNLTFSTLTVSNMSPEDSSIYLCSTATGSANTEAFFGQGTRLTVV.

The chain links TRBV19 to TRBJ1-1; D gene ambiguous. The CDR3 loop spans 14 amino acids. Trimming removed 1 base from V and 8 bases from J, with 14 bases in between. Germline CDR1 and CDR2: LNHDA and SQIVND (reference sequence). CDR3 residues: CASSIGYGWIEAFF. The CDR3 coding sequence is TGTGCCAGTAGTATAGGCTACGGGTGGATCGAAGCTTTCTTT. Supplemented by reference TRBV19 and TRBJ1-1, the full variable domain reads DGGITQSPKYLFRKEGQNVTLSCEQNLNHDAMYWYRQDPGQGLRLIYYSQIVNDFQKGDIAEGYSVSREKKESFPLTVTSAQKNPTAFYLCASSIGYGWIEAFFGQGTRLTVV.

This clonotype was observed a few times. V gene TRBV5-1 combines with J gene TRBJ1-6, with D unclear. Trimming removed 0 bases at V and 8 bases at J, with 6 bases between. Per the germline V gene, CDR1 is SGHRS and CDR2 is YFSETQ. This CDR3 spans 13 amino acids. The CDR3 is CASSLEEYSPLHF. The CDR3 region has the DNA TGCGCCAGCAGCTTGGAGGAGTATTCACCCCTCCACTTT.

This sequence joins TRBV7-7 and TRBJ2-1; tentative D call: TRBD2 (6 bases). The CDR3 sequence is 14 residues long. Germline lookup yields CDR1 SSHAT and CDR2 FNYEAQ (reference sequence). V lost 5 bases and J 5 bases, leaving 13 bases between the germline ends. The CDR3 DNA reads as TGTGCCAGCAGCCCGACTAGGGCTGACAATGAGCAGTTCTTC. This codes for CASSPTRADNEQFF.

This clonotype was seen more than once but under ten times. The V and J genes are TRBV28 and TRBJ1-5; D is perhaps TRBD1 (6 bases). Germline CDR1 reads MDHEN; CDR2 reads SYDVKM. This CDR3 has 16 residues. With 6 bases removed from V and 5 bases from J, the gap between germline ends came to 20 bases. The CDR3 protein is CASSQPLRGLYQPQHF. Written as DNA, the CDR3 is TGTGCCAGCAGCCAACCCCTACGGGGGCTTTATCAGCCCCAGCATTTT.

This rearrangement joins TRBV25-1 to TRBJ2-7; 8 bases are shared with TRBD1. J gave up 5 bases and V 1 base, and 13 bases lay outside the gene matches. The germline CDR1 and CDR2 sequences are MGHDK and SYGVNS. The CDR3 is 17 amino acids. CDR3 protein: CASSESQGQGPPHEQYF. CDR3 in DNA: TGTGCCAGCAGTGAATCCCAAGGACAGGGCCCCCCGCACGAGCAGTACTTC.

The CDR3 loop is CSVEDQGRRTQYF. The CDR3 region has the DNA TGCAGCGTTGAAGATCAAGGCAGGCGGACGCAGTATTTT. The chain is built from TRBV29-1 and TRBJ2-3; D uncertain. CDR3 length: 13 residues. CDR1 SQVTM and CDR2 ANQGSEA come from the germline V gene. V was clipped by 0 bases and J by 9 bases, with 13 bases between them.

In this sample, this clonotype turned up a few times. J is TRBJ2-7 and V is TRBV28; D is possibly TRBD2 (6 bases). The germline V gene encodes CDR1 MDHEN and CDR2 SYDVKM. The length of the CDR3 is 16 residues. Between the trimmed V and J ends, which lost 5 bases and 7 bases, there was a span of 24 bases. CDR3 sequence: CASSIGGGLPLREQYF. CDR3 in DNA: TGTGCCAGCAGTATCGGGGGTGGTCTCCCACTCAGGGAGCAGTACTTC.

This clonotype was picked up many times. The chain joins TRBV5-1 to TRBJ2-1, with 7 nucleotides matching TRBD2. CDR1 SGHRS and CDR2 YFSETQ come from the germline V gene. The CDR3 sequence is 16 residues long. Trimming took 0 bases from V and 1 from J; bases not matched to a gene: 4. As DNA, the CDR3 is TGCGCCAGCAGCTTGGAGCCTAGCGGTTCCTACAATGAGCAGTTCTTC. It encodes CASSLEPSGSYNEQFF.

V gene TRBV7-2 combines with J gene TRBJ2-7; TRBD1 matches at 9 bases. V lost 1 base to trimming and J lost 3 bases; unmatched junction nucleotides: 4. CDR3 length: 15 residues. Germline V gene sequence: CDR1 SGHTA, CDR2 FQGNSA. CDR3 residues: CASSLGQGVFYEQYF. The CDR3 coding sequence is TGTGCCAGCAGCTTAGGACAGGGGGTCTTCTACGAGCAGTACTTC. The full variable domain, rest sourced from reference TRBV7-2 and TRBJ2-7, is GAGVSQSPSNKVTEKGKDVELRCDPISGHTALYWYRQSLGQGLEFLIYFQGNSAPDKSGLPSDRFSAERTGGSVSTLTIQRTQQEDSAVYLCASSLGQGVFYEQYFGPGTRLTVT.

In this sample, this clonotype turned up many times. The V gene is TRBV4-3, the J gene TRBJ2-7, with a tentative D call TRBD2 (5 bases). V lost 0 bases and J 6 bases, leaving 15 bases between the germline ends. Germline V gives CDR1 LGHNA, CDR2 YSLEER. The CDR3 totals 15 residues. CDR3 DNA sequence: TGCGCCAGCAGCCAAGATCTTCCTAGCCCCCGCGAGCAGTACTTC. It is translated as CASSQDLPSPREQYF.

The chain combines TRBV5-1 with TRBJ2-1; unclear D gene. This CDR3 spans 10 amino acids. Trimming pared 8 bases from V and 10 bases from J, leaving 10 bases between. Germline V lookup: CDR1 SGHRS, CDR2 YFSETQ. The CDR3 region is CASRGTEQFF. CDR3 coding DNA: TGCGCCAGTCGCGGAACGGAGCAGTTCTTC.

This clonotype was counted a few times. This chain uses TRBV6-2 or TRBV6-3 with TRBJ2-7, with D hard to call. Deletions cut 5 bases from V and 3 bases from J, with 8 bases between. In germline, CDR1 is MNHEY, CDR2 SVGEGT. This CDR3 is 12 amino acids long. CDR3 residues: CASSPQNYEQYF. CDR3 nucleotide sequence: TGTGCCAGCAGTCCCCAGAACTACGAGCAGTACTTC.

This chain links TRBV11-2 with TRBJ2-3; D possibly corresponds to TRBD2 (5 bases). Germline V gene data show CDR1 as SGHAT and CDR2 as FQNNGV. Trimming took 5 bases from V and 2 from J, leaving 23 bases between them. There are 18 residues in the CDR3. Here the CDR3 reads CASSLHPPTSLPTDTQYF. The CDR3 DNA reads TGTGCCAGCAGCCTTCACCCCCCCACTAGTCTACCCACAGATACGCAGTATTTT. Full variable domain (outside the CDR3, taken from reference TRBV11-2 and TRBJ2-3): EAGVAQSPRYKIIEKRQSVAFWCNPISGHATLYWYQQILGQGPKLLIQFQNNGVVDDSQLPKDRFSAERLKGVDSTLKIQPAKLEDSAVYLCASSLHPPTSLPTDTQYFGPGTRLTVL.

There are a few counts of this clonotype. This chain uses TRBV15 with TRBJ1-1; D is undetermined. CDR3 size: 11 residues. CDR1 and CDR2 from the germline V gene are LNHNV and YYDKDF (reference sequence). The V end lost 2 bases, the J end lost 7 bases, and 5 bases lay between the germline ends. CDR3 in amino acids: CATSRNYEAFF. CDR3 in DNA: TGTGCCACCAGCAGAAATTATGAAGCTTTCTTT.

This chain links TRBV20-1 with TRBJ2-1; 9 nucleotides match TRBD2. The CDR3 contains 14 residues. The ends lost 3 bases at V and 4 bases at J; junction bases unmatched: 4. Germline V gene data show CDR1 as DFQATT and CDR2 as SNEGSKA (reference sequence). This chain's CDR3 is CSASRREGYNEQFF. DNA for the CDR3: TGCAGTGCTAGCCGGCGGGAGGGGTACAATGAGCAGTTCTTC.

This chain connects TRBV5-1 to TRBJ2-2; D gene uncertain. The CDR3 length is 15 residues. CDR1 and CDR2 (germline): SGHRS, YFSETQ. Between the trimmed V and J ends, which lost 0 bases and 2 bases, there was a span of 8 bases. The CDR3 is CASSLVASNTGELFF. The CDR3 DNA reads TGCGCCAGCAGCTTGGTTGCGAGCAACACCGGGGAGCTGTTTTTT.

This clonotype has only a few counts. The chain combines TRBV28 with TRBJ2-7, with TRBD1 matching over 8 bases. CDR1 is MDHEN and CDR2 is SYDVKM in the germline V gene. V was clipped by 5 bases and J by 5 bases; unmatched bases: 5. This CDR3 has 13 amino acids. In DNA, the CDR3 is TGTGCCAGCAGTCCAATACAGGGGGACGAGCAGTACTTC. It translates to CASSPIQGDEQYF.

The CDR3 nucleotides are TGCGCCAGCAGCGGACCCGGACAGGGGAACAATGAGCAGTTCTTC. Translation: CASSGPGQGNNEQFF. The rearrangement uses TRBV5-1 and TRBJ2-1; 9 bases are shared with TRBD1. The CDR3 runs to 15 residues. V was pared by 4 bases and J by 5 bases, with 7 bases of the junction left unmatched. CDR1 is SGHRS and CDR2 is YFSETQ in the germline V gene.

V usage is TRBV5-6 and J usage is TRBJ1-1, with D unclear. The CDR3 spans 14 residues. Germline V lookup: CDR1 SGHDT, CDR2 YYEEEE. V was trimmed by 2 bases and J by 1 base, leaving 9 bases between them. CDR3 coding DNA: TGTGCCAGCAGCTTTGGAGAGGCGAACACTGAAGCTTTCTTT. As protein: CASSFGEANTEAFF.

This clonotype was found many times. The chain employs TRBV20-1 and TRBJ2-1, with 14 bases matching TRBD2. This CDR3 region has 17 residues. CDR1 and CDR2 (germline): DFQATT, SNEGSKA (reference sequence). After removal of 4 bases from V and 7 bases from J, the junction contained 12 bases not matched to a gene. CDR3 protein: CSATRTSGRPSGNEQFF. The DNA for the CDR3 is TGCAGTGCTACCCGGACTAGCGGGAGGCCCTCGGGGAATGAGCAGTTCTTC.

The rearrangement joins TRBV5-1 to TRBJ1-2; maybe TRBD1 (6 bases). V lost 4 bases and J lost 7, with 26 bases in between. This CDR3 contains 17 residues. Germline loops: CDR1 SGHRS, CDR2 YFSETQ. In DNA, the CDR3 is TGCGCCAGCAGCGAGAACAGGGAGTGGTCCCGGCGGGGTGGCTACACCTTC. Its translation: CASSENREWSRRGGYTF.

This clonotype came up many times. The chain recombines TRBV25-1 with TRBJ2-7; possibly TRBD2 for D (6 bases). Germline values: CDR1 MGHDK, CDR2 SYGVNS. V lost 3 bases to trimming and J lost 1 base, with 10 bases between them. The CDR3 is 14 residues long. This chain's CDR3 is CASSEPGLSYEQYF. Written as DNA, the CDR3 is TGTGCCAGCAGTGAGCCGGGACTTTCCTACGAGCAGTACTTC.

The gene calls are TRBV3-1 and TRBJ2-3; 11 bases agree with TRBD2. Trimming cost V 3 bases and J 5 bases; bases outside gene matches: 16. Germline-derived CDR1 and CDR2 are LGHDT and YNNKEL (reference sequence). This CDR3 comprises 19 residues. Here the CDR3 reads CASSHHPGLAGPDLDTQYF. For the CDR3, the DNA is TGTGCCAGCAGCCACCACCCCGGACTAGCGGGCCCGGATCTAGATACGCAGTATTTT.